The source of this T cell receptor beta chain is a study of identical twins. Study findings and constraints: The abundant beta clonotypes from cord blood had fewer insertions, and memory repertoires had none of this. Models underpredicted monozygotic twin sharing of out-of-frame TCR alpha.

The authors used template switching to add a universal primer site and gave cDNA unique molecular identifiers. TCRdb called the 5' RACE reads again in MiXCR, with one record for every CDR3 protein. This table holds 450,000 or so distinct CDR3 sequences, 14% found once. Many counts were recorded for this clonotype. What it binds is unknown. In germline, CDR1 is SGHDT, CDR2 YYEEEE. There are 15 residues in the CDR3. Between the trimmed V and J ends, which lost 4 bases and 7 bases, there was a span of 21 bases. The same sample was also studied in work on yellow fever vaccine responses in identical twins.

The rearrangement uses TRBV5-6 and TRBJ2-7, with D perhaps assigned TRBD1 or TRBD2 (6 bases each). The specimen was CD4+ T cells sorted from blood. The sequence was collected from a young woman in good health. For the CDR3, the DNA is TGTGCCAGCAGCCCATTAACCGGGGGCCTACGGGAGCAGTACTTC. Its translation is CASSPLTGGLREQYF. Drawing the rest from reference TRBV5-6 and TRBJ2-7, the complete variable domain is DAGVTQSPTHLIKTRGQQVTLRCSPKSGHDTVSWYQQALGQGPQFIFQYYEEEERQRGNFPDRFSGHQFPNYSSELNVNALLLGDSALYLCASSPLTGGLREQYFGPGTRLTVT.